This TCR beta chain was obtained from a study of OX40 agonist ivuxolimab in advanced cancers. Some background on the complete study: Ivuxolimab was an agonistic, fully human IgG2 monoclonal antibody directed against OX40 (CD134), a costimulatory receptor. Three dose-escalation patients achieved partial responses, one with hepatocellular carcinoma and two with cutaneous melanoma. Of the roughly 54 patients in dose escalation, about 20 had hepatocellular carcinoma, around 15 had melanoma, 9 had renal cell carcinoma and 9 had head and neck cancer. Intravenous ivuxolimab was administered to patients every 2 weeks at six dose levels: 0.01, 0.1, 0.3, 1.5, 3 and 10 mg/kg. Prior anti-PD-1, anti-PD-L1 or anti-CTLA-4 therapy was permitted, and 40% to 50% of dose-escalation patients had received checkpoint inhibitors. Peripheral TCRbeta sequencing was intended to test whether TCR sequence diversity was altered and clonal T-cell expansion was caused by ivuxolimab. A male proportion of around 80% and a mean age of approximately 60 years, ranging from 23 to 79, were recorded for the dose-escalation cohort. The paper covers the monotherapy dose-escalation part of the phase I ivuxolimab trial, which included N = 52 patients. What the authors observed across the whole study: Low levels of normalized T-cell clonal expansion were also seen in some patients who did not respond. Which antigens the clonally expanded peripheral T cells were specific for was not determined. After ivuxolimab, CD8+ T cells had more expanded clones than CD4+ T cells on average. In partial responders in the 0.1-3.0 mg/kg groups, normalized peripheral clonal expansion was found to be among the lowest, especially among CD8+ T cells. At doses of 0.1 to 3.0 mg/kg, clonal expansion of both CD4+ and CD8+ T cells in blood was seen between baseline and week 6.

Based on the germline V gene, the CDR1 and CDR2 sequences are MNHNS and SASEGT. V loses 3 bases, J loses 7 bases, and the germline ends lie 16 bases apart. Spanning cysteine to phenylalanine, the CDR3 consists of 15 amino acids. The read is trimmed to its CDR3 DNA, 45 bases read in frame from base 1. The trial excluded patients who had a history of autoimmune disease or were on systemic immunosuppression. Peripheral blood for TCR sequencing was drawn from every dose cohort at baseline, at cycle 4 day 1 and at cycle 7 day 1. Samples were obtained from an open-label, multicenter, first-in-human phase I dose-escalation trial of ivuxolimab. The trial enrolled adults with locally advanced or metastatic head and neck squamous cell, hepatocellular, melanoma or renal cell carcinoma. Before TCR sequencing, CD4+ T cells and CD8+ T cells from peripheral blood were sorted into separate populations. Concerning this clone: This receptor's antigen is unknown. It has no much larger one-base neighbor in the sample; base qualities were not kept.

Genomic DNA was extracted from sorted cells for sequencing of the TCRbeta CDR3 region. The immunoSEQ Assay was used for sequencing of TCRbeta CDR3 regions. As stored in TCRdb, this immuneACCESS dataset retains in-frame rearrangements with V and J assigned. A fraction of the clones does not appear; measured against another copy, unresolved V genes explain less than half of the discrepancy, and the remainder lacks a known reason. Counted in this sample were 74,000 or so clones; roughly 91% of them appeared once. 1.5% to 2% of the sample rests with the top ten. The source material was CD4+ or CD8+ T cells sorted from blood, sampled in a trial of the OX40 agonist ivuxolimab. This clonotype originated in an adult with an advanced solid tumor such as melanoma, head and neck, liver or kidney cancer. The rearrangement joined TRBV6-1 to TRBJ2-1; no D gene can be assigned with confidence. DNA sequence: TGTGCCAGCAGTGATGACTGGGGATTTGGGAATGAGCAGTTCTTC. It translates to CASSDDWGFGNEQFF.